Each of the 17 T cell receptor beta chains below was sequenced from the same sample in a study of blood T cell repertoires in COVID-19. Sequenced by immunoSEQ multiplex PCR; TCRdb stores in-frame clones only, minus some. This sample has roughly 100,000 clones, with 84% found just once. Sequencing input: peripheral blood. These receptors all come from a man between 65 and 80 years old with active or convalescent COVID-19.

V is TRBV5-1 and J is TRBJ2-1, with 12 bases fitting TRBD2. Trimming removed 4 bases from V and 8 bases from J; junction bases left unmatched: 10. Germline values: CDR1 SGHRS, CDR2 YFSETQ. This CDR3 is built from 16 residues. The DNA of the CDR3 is TGCGCCAGCAGCCCTCAGGTGCCTAGCGGGGGGGATGAGCAGTTCTTC. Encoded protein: CASSPQVPSGGDEQFF.

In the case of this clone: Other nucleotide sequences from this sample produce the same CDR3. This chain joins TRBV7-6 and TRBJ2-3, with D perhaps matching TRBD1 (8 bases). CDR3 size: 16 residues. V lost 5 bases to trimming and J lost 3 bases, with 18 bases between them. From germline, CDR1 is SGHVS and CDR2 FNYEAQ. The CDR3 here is CASSPTGGGLTDTQYF. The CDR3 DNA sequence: TGTGCCAGCAGCCCCACAGGGGGGGGGCTGACAGATACGCAGTATTTT.

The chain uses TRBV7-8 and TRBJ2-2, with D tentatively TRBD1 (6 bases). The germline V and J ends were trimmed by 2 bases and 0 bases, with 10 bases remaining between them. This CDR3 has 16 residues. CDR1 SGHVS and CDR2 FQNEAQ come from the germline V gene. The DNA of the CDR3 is TGTGCCAGCAGCTTAAGGGGACAAGCGAACACCGGGGAGCTGTTTTTT. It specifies CASSLRGQANTGELFF.

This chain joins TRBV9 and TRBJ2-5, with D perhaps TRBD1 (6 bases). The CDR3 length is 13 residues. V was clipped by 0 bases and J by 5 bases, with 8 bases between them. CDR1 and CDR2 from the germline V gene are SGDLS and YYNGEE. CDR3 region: CASSVVDRETQYF. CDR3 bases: TGTGCCAGCAGCGTAGTTGACAGGGAGACCCAGTACTTC.

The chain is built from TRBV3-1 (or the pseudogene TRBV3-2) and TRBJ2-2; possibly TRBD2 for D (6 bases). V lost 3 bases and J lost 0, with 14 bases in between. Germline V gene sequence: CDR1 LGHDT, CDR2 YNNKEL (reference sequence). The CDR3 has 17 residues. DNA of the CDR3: TGTGCCAGCAGCCATATTGCGCCGGGGGCGAACACCGGGGAGCTGTTTTTT. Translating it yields CASSHIAPGANTGELFF.

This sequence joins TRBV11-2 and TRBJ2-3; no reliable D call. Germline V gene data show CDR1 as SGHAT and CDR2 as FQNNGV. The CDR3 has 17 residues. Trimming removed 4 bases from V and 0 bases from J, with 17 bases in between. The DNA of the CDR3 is TGTGCCAGCAGCTCCCCGTTGGGCAGGCGTAGCACAGATACGCAGTATTTT. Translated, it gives CASSSPLGRRSTDTQYF.

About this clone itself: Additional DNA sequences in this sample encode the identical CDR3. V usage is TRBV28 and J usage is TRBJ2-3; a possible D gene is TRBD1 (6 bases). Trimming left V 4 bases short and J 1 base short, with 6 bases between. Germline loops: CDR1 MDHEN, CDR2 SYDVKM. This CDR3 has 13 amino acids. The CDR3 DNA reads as TGTGCCAGCAGTTCAGGGGGCACAGATACGCAGTATTTT. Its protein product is CASSSGGTDTQYF.

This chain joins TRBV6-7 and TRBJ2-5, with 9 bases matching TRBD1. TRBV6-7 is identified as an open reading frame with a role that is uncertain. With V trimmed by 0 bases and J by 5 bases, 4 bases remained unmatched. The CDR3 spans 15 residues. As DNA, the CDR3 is TGTGCCAGCAGTTACTCGTGGGACAGGGTGGAGACCCAGTACTTC. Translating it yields CASSYSWDRVETQYF.

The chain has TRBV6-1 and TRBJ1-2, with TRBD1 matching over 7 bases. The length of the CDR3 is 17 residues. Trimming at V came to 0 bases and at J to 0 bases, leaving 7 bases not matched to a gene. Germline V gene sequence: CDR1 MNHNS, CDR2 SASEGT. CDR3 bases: TGTGCCAGCAGTGAAGCGCTCGGGACAGTTGCTAACTATGGCTACACCTTC. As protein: CASSEALGTVANYGYTF.

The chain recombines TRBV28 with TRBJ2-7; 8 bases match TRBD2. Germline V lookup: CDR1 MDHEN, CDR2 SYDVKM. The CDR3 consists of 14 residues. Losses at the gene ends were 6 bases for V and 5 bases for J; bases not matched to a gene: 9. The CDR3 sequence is CASRKSGGVNEQYF. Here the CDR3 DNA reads TGTGCCAGCAGAAAGAGCGGGGGCGTCAACGAGCAGTACTTC.

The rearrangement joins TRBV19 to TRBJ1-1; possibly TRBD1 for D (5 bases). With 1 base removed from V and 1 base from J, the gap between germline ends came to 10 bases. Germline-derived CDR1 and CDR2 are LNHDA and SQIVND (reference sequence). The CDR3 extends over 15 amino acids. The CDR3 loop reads CASSIGNRPNTEAFF. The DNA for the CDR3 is TGTGCCAGTAGTATAGGGAACAGGCCGAACACTGAAGCTTTCTTT.

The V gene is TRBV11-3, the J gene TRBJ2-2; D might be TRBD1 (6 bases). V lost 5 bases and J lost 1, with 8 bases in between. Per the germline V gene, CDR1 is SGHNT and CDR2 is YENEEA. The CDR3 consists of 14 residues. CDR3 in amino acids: CASSPGQNTGELFF. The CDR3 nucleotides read TGTGCCAGCAGCCCGGGACAGAACACCGGGGAGCTGTTTTTT.

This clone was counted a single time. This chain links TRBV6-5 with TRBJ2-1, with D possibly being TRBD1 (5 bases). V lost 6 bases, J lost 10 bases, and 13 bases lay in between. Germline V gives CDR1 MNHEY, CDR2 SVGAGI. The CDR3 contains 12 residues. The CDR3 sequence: CASRRQGSEQFF. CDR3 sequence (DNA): TGTGCCAGCAGGAGGCAGGGTAGCGAGCAGTTCTTC.

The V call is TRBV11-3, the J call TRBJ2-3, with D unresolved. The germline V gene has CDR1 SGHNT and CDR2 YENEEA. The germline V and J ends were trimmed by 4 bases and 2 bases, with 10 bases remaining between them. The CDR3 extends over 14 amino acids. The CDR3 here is CASSSQHDTDTQYF. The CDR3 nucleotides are TGTGCCAGCAGCTCCCAACACGACACAGATACGCAGTATTTT. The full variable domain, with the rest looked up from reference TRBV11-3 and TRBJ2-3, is EAGVVQSPRYKIIEKKQPVAFWCNPISGHNTLYWYLQNLGQGPELLIRYENEEAVDDSQLPKDRFSAERLKGVDSTLKIQPAELGDSAVYLCASSSQHDTDTQYFGPGTRLTVL.

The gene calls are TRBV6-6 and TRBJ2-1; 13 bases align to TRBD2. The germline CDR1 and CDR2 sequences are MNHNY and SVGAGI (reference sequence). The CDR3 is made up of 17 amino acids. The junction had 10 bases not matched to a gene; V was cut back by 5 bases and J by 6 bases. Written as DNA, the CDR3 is TGTGCCAGCAGTCCAACTAGCGGGGGGGCCGCGGGCAATGAGCAGTTCTTC. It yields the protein CASSPTSGGAAGNEQFF.

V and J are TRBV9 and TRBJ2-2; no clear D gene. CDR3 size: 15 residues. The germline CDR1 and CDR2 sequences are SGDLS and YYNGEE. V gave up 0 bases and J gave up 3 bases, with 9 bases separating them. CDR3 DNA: TGTGCCAGCAGCGTAGAAGGCGGCTACACCGGGGAGCTGTTTTTT. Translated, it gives CASSVEGGYTGELFF.

The CDR3 DNA follows: TGTGCCAGTAGGAGGGACACTTCAGCCTACGAGCAGTACTTC. Amino acid sequence: CASRRDTSAYEQYF. The rearrangement uses TRBV19 and TRBJ2-7; D possibly corresponds to TRBD1 (6 bases). V gave up 6 bases and J gave up 2 bases, with 14 bases separating them. The CDR3 has 14 amino acids. The V gene's germline CDR1 is LNHDA and CDR2 SQIVND (reference sequence).